The 6 T cell receptor beta chains below all came from one sample that was sequenced in a study of tumor and adjacent non-tumor tissue in lung cancer. A modified ARM-PCR protocol with three rounds of nested PCR amplified TCRbeta. MiXCR, applied by TCRdb to the multiplex PCR reads, yields one record per CDR3 protein. The sample holds fewer than 85,000 distinct CDR3 sequences, 60% to 75% seen once. This sample's RNA came from whole unsorted tissue. Sample: lung tumor tissue. The source of these receptors is a man aged 55 to 70 with non-small cell lung cancer.

In the case of this clonotype: The junction shows a germline mismatch at one end, possibly a read error. This rearrangement joins TRBV6-6 to TRBJ2-7, with D tentatively TRBD1 or TRBD2 (6 bases each). Germline V gene data show CDR1 as MNHNY and CDR2 as SVGAGI (reference sequence). The CDR3 is 12 amino acids. In nucleotides, the CDR3 is TGTGACAGCATGGAGGGGGGATATGAGCAGTACTTC. Its translation: CDSMEGGYEQYF.

There are a few counts of this clonotype. This may arise from a read error, as a much more abundant clone is one base away. The chain joins TRBV29-1 to TRBJ2-1, with 8 nucleotides matching TRBD2. Germline V CDR1 and CDR2: SQVTM, ANQGSEA. CDR3 length: 15 amino acids. J was trimmed by 9 bases and V by 0 bases; bases with no gene match: 10. CDR3 protein: CSVEEGSGSWSEQFF. The CDR3, as DNA: TGCAGCGTTGAAGAAGGCAGCGGGAGTTGGAGTGAGCAGTTCTTC.

With regard to this clonotype: Germline and junction disagree at one end, which may indicate a read error. The V and J genes are TRBV20-1 and TRBJ2-1; D remains unclear. The CDR3 has 11 amino acids. CDR1 DFQATT and CDR2 SNEGSKA come from the germline V gene (reference sequence). The CDR3 bases are TGCAGTGCCACCCTTTACAATGGGCAGTTCTTC. This translates into CSATLYNGQFF.

As to this clonotype: A read error may produce the germline difference seen at one junction end. The chain is built from TRBV7-8 and TRBJ1-4; maybe TRBD1 (5 bases). This CDR3 has 16 residues. Germline V gives CDR1 SGHVS, CDR2 FQNEAQ. CDR3 residues: CVSSKWDLANNEKLFF. The CDR3 DNA follows: TGTGTCAGCAGCAAGTGGGACCTTGCAAATAATGAGAAACTGTTTTTT.

A remark on this clonotype: One end of the junction does not line up with germline, which may come from a read error. The rearrangement links TRBV6-2 or TRBV6-3 to TRBJ1-1; TRBD1 is a possible D gene (5 bases). The CDR3 is 15 residues long. Germline values: CDR1 MNHEY, CDR2 SVGEGT. The CDR3 is CATSFPRGRNTEAFF. CDR3 nucleotide sequence: TGTGCCACCAGTTTCCCCCGGGGGAGGAACACTGAGGCTTTCTTT.

Worth noting for this clonotype: At one end, the junction sequence differs from germline, possibly due to a read error. The V gene is TRBV11-3, the J gene TRBJ1-2; possible D gene TRBD1, 5 bases. Per germline, CDR1 SGHNT and CDR2 YENEEA. The CDR3 spans 14 residues. The CDR3, as DNA: TGTGACAGCAGGAATGAACGGGACGACTATGGCTACACCTTC. It specifies CDSRNERDDYGYTF.